The subject of this entry is one TCR beta chain. Its recognized antigen is unknown. A read error may produce the germline difference seen at one junction end. The sample is drawn from a study of tumor-infiltrating lymphocytes in primary liver carcinoma (dated by TCRdb to 2017 to 2019). Notes on the research overall: Of the five patients (three men and two women, aged 30 to 69 years), four had hepatocellular carcinoma and one had combined HCC and intrahepatic cholangiocarcinoma. A total of approximately 35 specimens from 5 patients underwent TCRbeta repertoire sequencing, comprising 25 tumor regions, 5 adjacent noncancerous liver tissues and 5 peripheral blood samples. Repertoires from technical replicates were highly reproducible, with mean shared-clone rates roughly 0.87 and correlation coefficients above 0.98. Each sample produced about 3.65 to 8 million productive TCRbeta reads, and read depth showed no significant difference between tissue types. The roughly 25 tumor region samples were profiled with Agilent mRNA microarrays so that TCRbeta repertoire diversity could be related to the local molecular phenotype. The study combined TCRbeta repertoire sequencing, expression microarrays and whole-exome sequencing across five regions of each liver tumor, with adjacent normal tissue and blood. The five patients had tumors staged T1-T3 N0M0, with maximum diameters ranging from roughly 4.2 to 10 cm.

The research as a whole found: Compared with blood, tumors had a significantly larger share of the repertoire taken up by the top 250 clones (p = 0.039). Repertoire overlap was found to be higher between tumor regions (mean roughly 36%) than between tumor-adjacent (17%) or tumor-blood (about 15%) pairs, consistent with antigen-driven expansion. Because sequencing covered only the TCR beta chain and unpaired alpha chains were not captured, true repertoire diversity is likely underestimated. Only about 7-25% of top clones were found in all five regions of a tumor, suggesting spatial heterogeneity of tumor-infiltrating T cells. Comparison of CD4+ and CD8+ T cell repertoires was precluded by the use of bulk unsorted samples. Only a few patients were included in the study, and the authors note that the findings should be validated in a larger study.

Total RNA and DNA were co-extracted from about 19-30 mg of bulk tissue with the AllPrep DNA/RNA mini kit, without cell sorting. Surgical resection was performed in China between late 2015 and early 2016 on several patients with histopathologically diagnosed primary liver carcinoma. At the time of sampling, the patients had chronic HBV infection and had not received any treatment. Each tumor was sampled at five spatially separated regions: the tumor centre plus the superior, inferior, left-lateral and right-lateral poles. Histological examination found more than 75% viable tumor cells in every tumor sample. Fresh tumor and adjacent tissue pieces were bisected; one half was stored in RNAlater at -80°C, the other sent for histology. TCRbeta-specific cDNA was reverse-transcribed from 500 ng total RNA using a constant-region primer and ProtoScript II reverse transcriptase. Three nested multiplex PCR rounds, following a slightly modified ARM-PCR procedure, were used to build the TCRbeta libraries. A final 25-cycle PCR with Deep VentR polymerase added sample barcodes and Illumina adapters. Before sequencing, amplicons between 200 and 500 bp were purified from gel using a QIAquick gel extraction kit. An Illumina HiSeq 2500 was used to sequence the TCRbeta amplicons with 250-bp paired-end reads. In the paper's pipeline: To recover full CDR3 sequences, reads were quality-trimmed using Trimmomatic v0.33 and paired reads were then merged using FLASH v1.2.11. V, D and J germline segments were assigned to the rearranged TCRbeta sequences using MiGEC v1.2.1b. VDJtools v1.0.0 computed clonotype statistics and Shannon-Wiener diversity indices. Except for diversity analysis, only the 250 most abundant clonotypes of each sample were used in subsequent analyses to reduce sampling bias. Clones were called with MiXCR by TCRdb after fastp trimmed the public reads at Q25, and only in-frame beta chains were retained. Each CDR3 protein gets just one entry, which takes the most common genes and DNA from the rows behind it. The V and J calls shown here were made by TCRdb, not taken from the authors' results. This sample is represented by more than 20,000 distinct CDR3 sequences; 80% of them were singletons. The ten largest clones take up 35% to 45% of the sample.

The sequence was collected from a woman under 40 with primary liver carcinoma and hepatitis B virus infection. The specimen was liver tumor tissue from sampling region 2. The sample's cell subset or site label is to be understood as: tumor region T2, inferior pole.

This receptor has the CDR3 CASSPSRARGPNTEELFF. The nucleotides read TGTGCCAGCAGCCCATCCCGAGCGAGAGGCCCGAACACCGAGGAGCTGTTTTTT. This receptor chain uses TRBV11-2 and TRBJ2-2; the D gene remains uncertain. The cysteine opens and the phenylalanine closes a CDR3 of 18 amino acids. The entry retains the CDR3 DNA only, 54 bases that are in frame from base 1. According to the germline V gene, CDR1 reads SGHAT and CDR2 reads FQNNGV.